This T cell receptor (beta chain) was identified in a study of regulatory T cells in long-lasting Graves disease. The germline V gene encodes CDR1 SGHTA and CDR2 FQGNSA. V gave up 2 bases and J gave up 5 bases, with 10 bases separating them. The CDR3 consists of 14 residues. This clonotype has a count of ten or more. Building of the TCR beta libraries involved iRepertoire HTBI primers and Arm-PCR of CDR3 regions. MiXCR was run by TCRdb on the multiplex PCR reads, yielding one entry per CDR3 protein. The sample consists of hundreds of thousands of distinct CDR3 sequences, approximately 22% of them appearing once. The time point denotes: persistent/refractory GD, antithyroid drugs over 5 years with positive TRAb. RNA isolated from PBMCs was used to make the TCR library.

This specimen consisted of peripheral blood mononuclear cells (PBMCs), obtained when the disease was refractory, from a patient treated with antithyroid drugs. The sequence came from a female donor with Graves disease. V and J are TRBV7-2 and TRBJ1-5; the D is unclear. The CDR3: CASSLLGSDQPQHF. The CDR3 region has the DNA TGTGCCAGCAGCTTATTGGGCAGCGATCAGCCCCAGCATTTT.